This TCR beta chain was captured by sequencing in a study of OX40 agonist ivuxolimab in advanced cancers. Assay used: immunoSEQ multiplex PCR; TCRdb lists only in-frame clones, some missing. The sample yields 20,000 to 25,000 clones, approximately 87% seen once. Germline values: CDR1 SGHDT, CDR2 YYEEEE. The CDR3 has 15 amino acids. The V and J ends lost 4 bases and 4 bases, in that order; junction bases with no gene match: 10. Individuals having autoimmune disease history or systemic immunosuppression were not enrolled. This receptor was taken from an adult with an advanced solid tumor such as melanoma, head and neck, liver or kidney cancer. The chain uses TRBV5-6 and TRBJ1-1; TRBD1 agrees at 7 bases. This specimen consisted of CD4+ or CD8+ T cells sorted from blood, obtained in a trial of the OX40 agonist ivuxolimab. The DNA of the CDR3 is TGTGCCAGCAGCAACACTCCCAGGGGGGGCACTGAAGCTTTCTTT. It yields the protein CASSNTPRGGTEAFF.